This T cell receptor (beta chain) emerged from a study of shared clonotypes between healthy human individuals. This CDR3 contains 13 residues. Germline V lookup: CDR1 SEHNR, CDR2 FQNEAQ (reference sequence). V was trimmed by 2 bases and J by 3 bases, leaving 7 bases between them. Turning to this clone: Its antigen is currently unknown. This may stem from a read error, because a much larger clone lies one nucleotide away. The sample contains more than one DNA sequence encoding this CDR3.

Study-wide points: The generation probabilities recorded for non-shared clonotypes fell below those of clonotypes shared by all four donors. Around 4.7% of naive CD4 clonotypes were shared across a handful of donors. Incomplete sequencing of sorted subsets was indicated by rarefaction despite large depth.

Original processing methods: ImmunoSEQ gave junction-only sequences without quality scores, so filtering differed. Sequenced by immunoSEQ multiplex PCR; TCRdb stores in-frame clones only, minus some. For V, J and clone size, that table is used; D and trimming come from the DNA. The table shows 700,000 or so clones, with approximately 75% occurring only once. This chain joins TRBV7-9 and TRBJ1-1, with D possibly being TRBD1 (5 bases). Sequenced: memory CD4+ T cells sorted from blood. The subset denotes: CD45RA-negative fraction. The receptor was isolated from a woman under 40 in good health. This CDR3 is CASSLQGDTEAFF. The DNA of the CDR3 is TGTGCCAGCAGCTTACAAGGGGACACTGAAGCTTTCTTT.